This T cell receptor (beta chain) was sequenced for a study of post-analysis software for immune sequencing data. Overall study: Included courses were relapsing-remitting and secondary progressive multiple sclerosis; progressive-relapsing multiple sclerosis was also included. Study results and limitations: The five TRBV segments detected at higher frequency in patients than in controls included TRBV5-6, TRBV5-1 and TRBV20-1. Normalized Chao1 diversity was significantly lower in multiple sclerosis patients than in controls. Samples from a shared batch, those prepared together, strongly co-clustered by F measure.

Tagging with unique molecular identifiers was a feature of the TCR beta cDNA libraries. Input of roughly 0.9 to 11 million T cells yielded a few hundred thousand cDNA molecules. TCRdb passed the PCR reads through MiXCR, listing each CDR3 protein once. The table shows hundreds of thousands of distinct CDR3 sequences, with 25% to 30% occurring only once. Per germline, CDR1 DFQATT and CDR2 SNEGSKA (reference sequence). The CDR3 is made up of 17 amino acids. Worth noting for this clonotype: The antigen remains unidentified.

The gene calls are TRBV20-1 and TRBJ2-7, with no clear D. Gene TRBJ2-5 matches the end of the DNA better, so the J call may be wrong. The source material was blood. The TCR sequence derives from a girl aged 10-17 years with multiple sclerosis. The CDR3 here is CSSLWSEANLHGETQYF. CDR3 sequence (DNA): TGCAGTTCCCTCTGGAGCGAGGCGAACCTCCATGGGGAGACCCAGTACTTC.